Each of the 16 T cell receptor beta chains below was sequenced from the same sample in a study of blood T cells in healthy people across ages. For the second PCR, which ran for about 6 to 11 cycles, a sample-barcoded 5' primer and a J-beta primer mix were used. TCRdb used MiXCR to reprocess the 5' RACE reads, holding one entry per CDR3 protein. The sample yields about 720,000 distinct CDR3 sequences, 20% to 25% seen once. The sample consisted of blood. These receptors all stem from a man between 65 and 85 years old in good health.

The rearrangement uses TRBV12-3 or TRBV12-4 and TRBJ2-3; TRBD1 is a possible D gene (6 bases). CDR3 length: 14 amino acids. Trimming took 2 bases from V and 4 from J, leaving 10 bases between them. The CDR3 loop reads CASSLRGTADTQYF. The CDR3 DNA reads as TGTGCCAGCAGTTTAAGGGGGACCGCAGATACGCAGTATTTT.

This clonotype appeared a few times. The chain recombines TRBV20-1 with TRBJ1-2, with TRBD1 matching over 8 bases. V dropped 5 bases and J dropped 0; count of bases not matched to a gene: 8. Germline-derived CDR1 and CDR2 are DFQATT and SNEGSKA (reference sequence). The length of the CDR3 is 15 residues. CDR3 in amino acids: CSAQGQGRANYGYTF. The CDR3 DNA reads TGCAGTGCTCAAGGACAGGGAAGAGCTAACTATGGCTACACCTTC.

In this sample, this clonotype turned up a few times. This chain links TRBV13 with TRBJ2-2; D is possibly TRBD2 (5 bases). V lost 5 bases and J 5 bases, leaving 6 bases between the germline ends. Germline loops: CDR1 PRHDT, CDR2 FYEKMQ (reference sequence). The CDR3 is 12 amino acids. The CDR3 coding sequence is TGTGCCAGCAGCAGACTAACCGGGGAGCTGTTTTTT. This translates into CASSRLTGELFF.

This chain links TRBV18 with TRBJ2-7; possible D gene TRBD2, 5 bases. Trimming took 2 bases from V and 0 from J, leaving 5 bases between them. There are 13 residues in the CDR3. CDR1 and CDR2 from the germline V gene are KGHSH and LQKENI. The CDR3 here is CASSPGSSYEQYV. The CDR3 DNA sequence: TGTGCCAGCTCACCAGGGAGCTCCTACGAGCAGTACGTC.

The rearrangement links TRBV29-1 to TRBJ2-5; the D is unclear. Germline lookup yields CDR1 SQVTM and CDR2 ANQGSEA. The CDR3 consists of 12 residues. Between the trimmed V and J ends, which lost 7 bases and 2 bases, there was a span of 11 bases. The CDR3 DNA follows: TGCAGCGCCGGCTTTCTACAAGAGACCCAGTACTTC. It codes for CSAGFLQETQYF.

The J gene is TRBJ1-2, the V gene TRBV18, with 8 positions matching TRBD1. Germline CDR1 and CDR2: KGHSH and LQKENI. Unmatched junction bases numbered 10, after V lost 3 bases and J lost 4 bases. The CDR3 consists of 16 residues. CDR3 bases: TGTGCCAGCTCACCTCCCGGGACAGGCGACTTCTATGGCTACACCTTC. It yields the protein CASSPPGTGDFYGYTF.

This clonotype came up a few times. The V and J genes are TRBV10-3 and TRBJ2-7; 13 positions agree with TRBD2. The J segment lost 2 bases and the V segment lost 6 bases, leaving 4 bases of the junction unmatched. CDR1 is ENHRY, CDR2 SYGVKD, per germline. This CDR3 is 15 amino acids long. The CDR3 loop reads CAISWGLAGTYEQYV. The CDR3 region has the DNA TGTGCCATCAGCTGGGGACTAGCGGGAACCTACGAGCAGTACGTC.

This sequence joins TRBV7-8 and TRBJ1-5; 7 bases map to TRBD1. After removal of 5 bases from V and 9 bases from J, the junction contained 22 bases not matched to a gene. The CDR3 runs 18 residues. CDR1 is SGHVS, CDR2 FQNEAQ, per germline. The DNA for the CDR3 is TGTGCCAGCAGCCAAGGACAGGTTCGTCAGAGAGGGGATCGGCCCCAGCATTTT. This codes for CASSQGQVRQRGDRPQHF.

This chain connects TRBV20-1 to TRBJ2-5; TRBD2 is a possible D gene (7 bases). The J call may be mistaken, given a closer DNA end match to TRBJ2-1. The CDR3 contains 15 residues. CDR1 DFQATT and CDR2 SNEGSKA come from the germline V gene (reference sequence). CDR3 sequence (DNA): TGCAGTGCTCTCGAGGGGGGGGCTAATTACAATGAGCAGTTCTTC. Its translation: CSALEGGANYNEQFF.

This clonotype turned up a few times. The CDR3 loop reads CASSFELAQETQYF. The CDR3 DNA is TGCGCCAGCAGCTTTGAACTAGCGCAAGAGACCCAGTACTTC. The rearrangement links TRBV5-1 to TRBJ2-5; 7 bases are a match to TRBD2. This CDR3 is 14 amino acids long. With V trimmed by 2 bases and J by 2 bases, 3 bases remained unmatched. Germline CDR1 reads SGHRS; CDR2 reads YFSETQ.

The genes are TRBV2 and TRBJ2-2, with 7 nucleotides matching TRBD1. The V segment lost 4 bases and the J segment 0 bases; nucleotides outside the gene matches: 2. CDR1 SNHLY and CDR2 FYNNEI come from the germline V gene. The CDR3 length is 15 residues. The CDR3 region is CASSVDRANTGELFF. CDR3 in DNA: TGTGCCAGCAGTGTCGACAGGGCGAACACCGGGGAGCTGTTTTTT.

The chain joins TRBV28 to TRBJ2-7; possibly TRBD2 for D (6 bases). V was clipped by 10 bases and J by 8 bases, with 15 bases between them. The CDR3 length is 11 residues. Germline V gene data show CDR1 as MDHEN and CDR2 as SYDVKM. The CDR3 sequence is CATLGGNKQYV. The CDR3 nucleotides are TGTGCCACCCTAGGAGGGAACAAGCAGTACGTC.

This clonotype was recorded a few times. The J gene is TRBJ2-5, the V gene TRBV6-1; D perhaps matches TRBD1 (6 bases). CDR3 length: 13 residues. The germline V gene encodes CDR1 MNHNS and CDR2 SASEGT. Trimming removed 6 bases from V and 5 bases from J, with 13 bases in between. The CDR3: CASRLGGGETQYF. DNA of the CDR3: TGTGCCAGCAGGCTTGGGGGCGGCGAGACCCAGTACTTC.

The chain recombines TRBV5-1 with TRBJ2-3; possible D gene TRBD2, 5 bases. The germline V gene has CDR1 SGHRS and CDR2 YFSETQ. The CDR3 runs to 14 residues. V dropped 0 bases and J dropped 4 bases, with 9 bases sitting between them. CDR3 nucleotide sequence: TGCGCCAGCAGCTTGGCCCCGGAGGCAGATACGCAGTATTTT. Its translation is CASSLAPEADTQYF.

In this sample, this clonotype turned up a few times. The chain couples TRBV7-2 to TRBJ1-2; D is ambiguous. CDR1 is SGHTA and CDR2 is FQGNSA in the germline V gene. The CDR3 is 14 residues long. Deletions cut 4 bases from V and 4 bases from J, with 13 bases between. CDR3 nucleotide sequence: TGTGCCAGCAGCTACGACACATTCAGCTATGGCTACACCTTC. Translating it yields CASSYDTFSYGYTF.

This clonotype has just a few counts. The CDR3 loop reads CASSLVGTSGRALNEQFF. The CDR3 coding sequence is TGTGCCAGCAGCTTAGTAGGGACTAGCGGGAGGGCCTTGAATGAGCAGTTCTTC. The J gene is TRBJ2-1, the V gene TRBV7-2, with 16 bases aligning to TRBD2. CDR1 and CDR2 from the germline V gene are SGHTA and FQGNSA. Trimming cost V 1 base and J 7 bases; bases outside gene matches: 7. CDR3 length: 18 residues.